This T cell receptor (beta chain) is drawn from a study of cytomegalovirus exposure and HLA in healthy donors. Study-wide context: About 85 million unique TCRs from HLA-typed donors were held in an early release of data.

On this clone: Antigen specificity is unknown.

V trimming: 11 bases; J trimming: 5 bases; junction bases outside the gene matches: 12. CDR3 size: 14 residues. Germline CDR1 reads SGHDN; CDR2 reads FVKESK. Researchers ran the PCR with 60 Vbeta and 13 Jbeta primers. Only in-frame clones appear in the TCRdb table, and some are missing; sequencing was by immunoSEQ multiplex PCR. Of some 70,000 clones listed, approximately 68% were seen once; the top ten hold approximately 9.9%. Study-wide results and caveats: Researchers counted around 170 TCR beta chains as cytomegalovirus-associated. Several of the most significant clusters were apparently associated with common viral pathogens in a later analysis. The availability of immune exposure information extended only to CMV serostatus.

Sequencing was carried out using PBMCs. This receptor was taken from a woman aged 30 to 39 in good health and CMV-seronegative. The chain couples TRBV14 to TRBJ2-5; 9 nucleotides align to TRBD1. The CDR3 coding sequence is TGTGCCTCCCGAGACACAGGGGGCGGGGAGACCCAGTACTTC. This translates into CASRDTGGGETQYF.